This passage covers 7 T cell receptor beta chains from one sample sequenced in a study of CD8+ T cells in alopecia areata. Stated treatment: oral pan-JAK inhibitor, 5-10 mg twice daily. RNA, once extracted, was reverse transcribed into cDNA for use as the sequencing template. Clones were read by immunoSEQ multiplex PCR, and TCRdb kept only the in-frame ones, dropping some. The data show 270,000 or so clones, 58% seen once. The sample was CD4+ T cells sorted from blood, taken at week 24, from a patient treated with tofacitinib. These receptors originate from a human donor with alopecia areata.

The chain is built from TRBV27 and TRBJ2-3; unclear D gene. The length of the CDR3 is 15 residues. The germline V gene encodes CDR1 MNHEY and CDR2 SMNVEV (reference sequence). V lost 6 bases and J 1 base, leaving 14 bases between the germline ends. CDR3 region: CASSPLGPGTDTQYF. CDR3 bases: TGTGCCAGCAGCCCCCTAGGCCCGGGCACAGATACGCAGTATTTT.

The CDR3, as DNA: TGTGCCAGCAGAGGCGCTAGCGGGGGTTTCCAAGAGACCCAGTACTTC. It specifies CASRGASGGFQETQYF. The chain uses TRBV2 and TRBJ2-5, with TRBD2 matching 10 bases. V lost 6 bases, J lost 1 base, and 8 bases stayed unmatched. CDR3 length: 16 amino acids. The germline V gene encodes CDR1 SNHLY and CDR2 FYNNEI. Filled out from reference TRBV2 and TRBJ2-5, the complete variable domain reads EPEVTQTPSHQVTQMGQEVILRCVPISNHLYFYWYRQILGQKVEFLVSFYNNEISEKSEIFDDQFSVERPDGSNFTLKIRSTKLEDSAMYFCASRGASGGFQETQYFGPGTRLLVL.

The gene calls are TRBV13 and TRBJ2-3, with TRBD2 matching over 8 bases. Trimming removed 3 bases from V and 4 bases from J; junction bases left unmatched: 3. The CDR3 loop spans 14 amino acids. The germline V gene encodes CDR1 PRHDT and CDR2 FYEKMQ (reference sequence). The DNA of the CDR3 is TGTGCCAGCAGCTTTAGCGGGAAGGCAGATACGCAGTATTTT. It specifies CASSFSGKADTQYF.

The chain has TRBV18 and TRBJ2-1, with 10 nucleotides matching TRBD1. The germline V gene encodes CDR1 KGHSH and CDR2 LQKENI. The CDR3 extends over 14 amino acids. Trimming at V came to 2 bases and at J to 9 bases, leaving 4 bases not matched to a gene. The CDR3 coding sequence is TGTGCCAGCTCACCAGGGACAGGGGCGCGTGAGCAGTTCTTC. The encoded protein is CASSPGTGAREQFF.

This clone was seen a handful of times. V gene TRBV19 combines with J gene TRBJ2-1, with D perhaps matching TRBD1 (6 bases). The CDR3 has 14 residues. Germline V gene sequence: CDR1 LNHDA, CDR2 SQIVND (reference sequence). The V end lost 5 bases, the J end lost 9 bases, and 17 bases lay between the germline ends. DNA for the CDR3: TGTGCCAGTAGTCCGTCTGGAAAAGGGGGTGAGCAGTTCTTC. Protein sequence: CASSPSGKGGEQFF. Complete variable domain (other parts from reference TRBV19 and TRBJ2-1): DGGITQSPKYLFRKEGQNVTLSCEQNLNHDAMYWYRQDPGQGLRLIYYSQIVNDFQKGDIAEGYSVSREKKESFPLTVTSAQKNPTAFYLCASSPSGKGGEQFFGPGTRLTVL.

The chain links TRBV2 to TRBJ2-3; 10 nucleotides agree with TRBD2. The CDR3 has 14 amino acids. V lost 7 bases to trimming and J lost 4 bases; unmatched junction nucleotides: 5. Germline values: CDR1 SNHLY, CDR2 FYNNEI. The CDR3 bases are TGTGCCAGCAATGGAGGGACTAGCGCAGATACGCAGTATTTT. It codes for CASNGGTSADTQYF.

With regard to this clone: Germline is not matched at one junction end, which may reflect a read error. The chain recombines TRBV7-6 with TRBJ1-3, with TRBD1 identical over 7 bases. The germline gives CDR1 SGHVS, CDR2 FNYEAQ. The CDR3 sequence is 15 residues long. CDR3 nucleotide sequence: TGTGCCAGCAGCCCCAGACAGGGCTCTGAAAACACCATATATTTT. Protein: CASSPRQGSENTIYF.